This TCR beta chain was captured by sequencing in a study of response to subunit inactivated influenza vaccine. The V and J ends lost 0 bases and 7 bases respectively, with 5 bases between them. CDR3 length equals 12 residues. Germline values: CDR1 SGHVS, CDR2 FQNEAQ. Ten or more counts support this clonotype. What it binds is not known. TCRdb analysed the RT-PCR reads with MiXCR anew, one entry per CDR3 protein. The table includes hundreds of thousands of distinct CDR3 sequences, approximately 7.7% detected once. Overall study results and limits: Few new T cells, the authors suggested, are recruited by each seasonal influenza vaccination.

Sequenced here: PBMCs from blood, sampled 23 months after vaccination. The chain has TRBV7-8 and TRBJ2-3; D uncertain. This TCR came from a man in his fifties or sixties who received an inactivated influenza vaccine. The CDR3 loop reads CASSLAGYTQYF. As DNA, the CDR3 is TGTGCCAGCAGCTTAGCGGGGTATACGCAGTATTTT.